This T cell receptor (beta chain) was obtained from a study of monozygotic twins with inflammatory bowel disease. Germline values: CDR1 SGHTA, CDR2 FQGNSA. This CDR3 has 12 residues. The total RNA came straight from whole blood, and T cells were not sorted beforehand. The template switching step added UMIs that contained a 6-nucleotide sample barcode. TCRdb derives one entry per CDR3 protein from the 5' RACE reads, leaving out DNA. This repertoire includes some 450,000 distinct CDR3 sequences. The receptor's source is a human donor with ulcerative colitis or Crohn's disease, or a healthy co-twin of an affected twin (not recorded which). Sequenced material: blood. The chain couples TRBV7-2 to TRBJ2-1. CDR3: CASSPPGDEQFF.